These 21 T cell receptor beta chains were sequenced from one sample in a study of shared clonotypes between healthy human individuals. The data were produced by immunoSEQ multiplex PCR, yet TCRdb's version contains in-frame clones alone and is incomplete. The sample carries about 1 million clones, about 74% recorded once. The sample was memory CD4+ T cells sorted from blood. Specified subset: CD45RA-negative fraction. These TCRs come from a man aged 18 to 30 in good health.

The J gene is TRBJ2-1, the V gene TRBV11-2; D may match TRBD1 or TRBD2 (5 bases each). The germline V gene has CDR1 SGHAT and CDR2 FQNNGV. The CDR3 has 15 amino acids. V was shortened by 1 base and J by 5 bases, with 12 bases between the two germline ends. DNA for the CDR3: TGTGCCAGCAGCTTAGCCTACGGGACCCACAATGAGCAGTTCTTC. Translation gives CASSLAYGTHNEQFF.

The chain employs TRBV30 and TRBJ2-1, with a tentative D call TRBD1 (6 bases). The CDR3 spans 12 residues. Germline V lookup: CDR1 GTSNPN, CDR2 SVGIG (reference sequence). Trimming removed 7 bases from V and 12 bases from J, with 19 bases in between. The CDR3 protein is CASTQGGLWQFF. The DNA of the CDR3 is TGTGCCTCGACTCAAGGGGGTCTGTGGCAGTTCTTC.

This clone was counted at least ten times. The chain carries TRBV7-2 and TRBJ2-1, with 9 nucleotides matching TRBD1. The CDR3 contains 15 residues. The junction had 8 bases not matched to a gene; V was cut back by 5 bases and J by 6 bases. Germline CDR1 reads SGHTA; CDR2 reads FQGNSA. The CDR3 loop is CASSTRQGVGNEQFF. The CDR3 DNA reads TGTGCCAGCAGCACCCGACAGGGGGTCGGCAATGAGCAGTTCTTC.

Many counts were recorded for this clone. The V call is TRBV5-4, the J call TRBJ2-2, with D possibly TRBD2 on 6 matching bases. The CDR3 contains 15 residues. V was cut by 2 bases and J by 7 bases, with 15 bases left in between. The germline V gene has CDR1 SGHNT and CDR2 YYREEE (reference sequence). DNA for the CDR3: TGTGCCAGCAGCTTTTCTCGGGAGAGGGACGGGGAGCTGTTTTTT. Amino acid sequence: CASSFSRERDGELFF.

The V call is TRBV14, the J call TRBJ1-1; D is ambiguous. Between the trimmed V and J ends, which lost 0 bases and 6 bases, there was a span of 8 bases. Germline values: CDR1 SGHDN, CDR2 FVKESK. This CDR3 contains 13 residues. This CDR3 reads CASSQDLVAEAFF. Written as DNA, the CDR3 is TGTGCCAGCAGCCAAGATTTAGTGGCTGAAGCTTTCTTT.

This clone was counted between two and nine times. The chain joins TRBV5-6 to TRBJ2-7, with D perhaps given as TRBD1 or TRBD2 (6 bases each). There are 13 residues in the CDR3. CDR1 and CDR2 (germline): SGHDT, YYEEEE. V was clipped by 5 bases and J by 5 bases, with 14 bases between them. CDR3 residues: CASRQTGRHEQYF. The CDR3 coding sequence is TGTGCCAGCAGACAAACAGGGAGGCACGAGCAGTACTTC.

The gene calls are TRBV7-9 and TRBJ2-2, with D maybe TRBD2 (6 bases). CDR1 SEHNR and CDR2 FQNEAQ come from the germline V gene (reference sequence). The CDR3 runs 14 residues. With 6 bases removed from V and 1 base from J, the gap between germline ends came to 9 bases. CDR3 loop: CASSYGRNTGELFF. CDR3 DNA: TGTGCCAGCAGTTACGGGAGGAACACCGGGGAGCTGTTTTTT.

This chain links TRBV25-1 with TRBJ1-2; D not certain. CDR3 length equals 14 residues. CDR1 and CDR2 from the germline V gene are MGHDK and SYGVNS. V gave up 0 bases and J gave up 3 bases, with 8 bases separating them. This CDR3 is CASSEYARDYGYTF. CDR3 sequence (DNA): TGTGCCAGCAGTGAATATGCCAGAGACTATGGCTACACCTTC.

This clone was observed a single time. The rearrangement links TRBV7-9 to TRBJ2-1, with D possibly matching TRBD2 (6 bases). The CDR3 runs to 15 residues. Germline V gene data show CDR1 as SEHNR and CDR2 as FQNEAQ (reference sequence). V was cut by 5 bases and J by 7 bases, with 18 bases left in between. The CDR3 sequence is CASSPPSLAMNEQFF. CDR3 coding DNA: TGTGCCAGCAGCCCCCCTTCCCTAGCGATGAATGAGCAGTTCTTC.

The chain couples TRBV28 to TRBJ2-2; D tentatively reads TRBD1 or TRBD2 (5 bases each). The CDR3 extends over 16 amino acids. Per germline, CDR1 MDHEN and CDR2 SYDVKM. V was cut by 5 bases and J by 0 bases, with 13 bases left in between. Here the CDR3 DNA reads TGTGCCAGCAGTGCCTCCGGGGCCTCGAACACCGGGGAGCTGTTTTTT. As protein: CASSASGASNTGELFF.

The V and J genes are TRBV7-9 and TRBJ1-1; a weak D match, TRBD1 (5 bases). The CDR3 sequence is 15 residues long. Germline CDR1 SEHNR, CDR2 FQNEAQ (reference sequence). V was clipped by 3 bases and J by 0 bases, with 11 bases between them. CDR3 DNA sequence: TGTGCCAGCAGCTTTTCCGACAGCCTGAACACTGAAGCTTTCTTT. Its protein product is CASSFSDSLNTEAFF.

The chain combines TRBV28 with TRBJ1-2; D is perhaps TRBD1 (5 bases). Germline V CDR1 and CDR2: MDHEN, SYDVKM. This CDR3 has 13 residues. Trimming took 6 bases from V and 4 from J, leaving 12 bases between them. As DNA, the CDR3 is TGTGCCAGCAGAGGGGCAGGGACCTATGGCTACACCTTC. This sequence encodes CASRGAGTYGYTF.

This clone was seen more than once but under ten times. The chain carries TRBV6-1 and TRBJ1-2, with D uncertain. Germline V gene sequence: CDR1 MNHNS, CDR2 SASEGT. The V end was cut by 8 bases, the J end by 2 bases, with 15 bases between. CDR3 length: 14 residues. For the CDR3, the DNA is TGTGCCAGCCAATTGGACCGAGCCAACTATGGCTACACCTTC. Its protein product is CASQLDRANYGYTF.

V gene TRBV19 combines with J gene TRBJ1-1; perhaps TRBD1 as D (5 bases). CDR1 and CDR2 (germline): LNHDA, SQIVND (reference sequence). The germline V and J ends were trimmed by 7 bases and 4 bases, with 22 bases remaining between them. CDR3 length: 16 amino acids. CDR3: CASNDGGRQSTTEAFF. CDR3 DNA sequence: TGTGCCAGTAATGATGGGGGGAGACAGTCCACCACTGAAGCTTTCTTT.

The chain employs TRBV6-5 and TRBJ2-5; D ambiguous. Trimming stripped 0 bases from V and 4 bases from J, with 9 bases between. The CDR3 has 14 amino acids. In germline, CDR1 is MNHEY, CDR2 SVGAGI. The CDR3: CASSYSQASETQYF. CDR3 DNA: TGTGCCAGCAGTTACTCCCAGGCGTCAGAGACCCAGTACTTC.

This clone has a handful of counts. The gene calls are TRBV6-6 and TRBJ1-1; D not resolved. Germline CDR1 and CDR2: MNHNY and SVGAGI (reference sequence). The length of the CDR3 is 16 residues. The ends were cut back, 6 bases at V and 0 bases at J, with 17 bases in the middle. The CDR3: CASSLLDGSVNTEAFF. The CDR3 nucleotides are TGTGCCAGCAGCCTACTGGACGGATCCGTGAACACTGAAGCTTTCTTT.

The genes are TRBV6-1 and TRBJ2-7; D gene unclear. Per the germline V gene, CDR1 is MNHNS and CDR2 is SASEGT. Trimming left V 7 bases short and J 0 bases short, with 13 bases between. This CDR3 contains 14 residues. In DNA form, the CDR3 reads TGTGCCAGCACTCCCCAAAAGTCCTCCTACGAGCAGTACTTC. Its translation is CASTPQKSSYEQYF.

About this clone itself: Different DNA sequences within this sample yield the same CDR3. The CDR3 DNA sequence: TGTGCCAGCAGCTTAGGGGCTGCTGGGGCCAACGTCCTGACTTTC. This codes for CASSLGAAGANVLTF. The J gene is TRBJ2-6, the V gene TRBV7-6; D gene uncertain. V lost 1 base, J lost 2 bases, and 6 bases lay in between. This CDR3 has 15 residues. CDR1 and CDR2 from the germline V gene are SGHVS and FNYEAQ.

The chain recombines TRBV18 with TRBJ1-2; 8 nucleotides align to TRBD1. The junction had 11 bases not matched to a gene; V was cut back by 4 bases and J by 7 bases. The length of the CDR3 is 15 residues. CDR1 is KGHSH and CDR2 is LQKENI in the germline V gene. CDR3 sequence (DNA): TGTGCCAGCTCACAACAAGGACAGGGATTGATTGGCTACACCTTC. It codes for CASSQQGQGLIGYTF.

The J gene is TRBJ2-2, the V gene TRBV5-1, with 7 nucleotides matching TRBD1. The CDR3 consists of 14 residues. Germline CDR1 SGHRS, CDR2 YFSETQ. The junction had 7 bases not matched to a gene; V was cut back by 5 bases and J by 6 bases. DNA for the CDR3: TGCGCCAGCAGTTATGACAGGGCTGCCGGGGAGCTGTTTTTT. This translates into CASSYDRAAGELFF.

This chain connects TRBV7-8 to TRBJ1-1, with D maybe TRBD1 (5 bases). The length of the CDR3 is 14 residues. Trimming pared 5 bases from V and 5 bases from J, leaving 15 bases between. The germline V gene has CDR1 SGHVS and CDR2 FQNEAQ. CDR3 nucleotide sequence: TGTGCCAGCAGCCTTCAGGGAAGTGGTACTGAAGCTTTCTTT. This translates into CASSLQGSGTEAFF.